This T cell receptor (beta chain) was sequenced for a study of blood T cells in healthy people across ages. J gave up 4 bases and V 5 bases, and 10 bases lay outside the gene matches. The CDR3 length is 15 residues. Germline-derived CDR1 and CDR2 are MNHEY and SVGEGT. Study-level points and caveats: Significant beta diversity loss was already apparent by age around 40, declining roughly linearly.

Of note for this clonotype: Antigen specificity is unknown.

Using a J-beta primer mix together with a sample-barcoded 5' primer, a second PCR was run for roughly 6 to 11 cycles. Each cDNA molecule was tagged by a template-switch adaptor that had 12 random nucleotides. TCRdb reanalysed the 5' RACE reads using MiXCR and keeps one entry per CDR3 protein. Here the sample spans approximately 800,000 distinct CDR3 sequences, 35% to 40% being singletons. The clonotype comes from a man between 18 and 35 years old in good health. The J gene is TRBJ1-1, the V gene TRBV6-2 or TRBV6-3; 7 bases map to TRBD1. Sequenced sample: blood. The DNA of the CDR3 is TGTGCCAGCAGTCTCCTGACAGGGAGCGGCACTGAAGCTTTCTTT. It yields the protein CASSLLTGSGTEAFF.